This entry concerns a single T cell receptor (beta chain). This entry comes from a study of control samples from healthy donors and cancer patients. Trimming took 5 bases from V and 5 from J; bases not matched to a gene: 8. CDR1 LNHDA and CDR2 SQIVND come from the germline V gene (reference sequence). CDR3 length equals 14 residues. Repertoires were generated with immunoSEQ multiplex PCR, while TCRdb's copy carries only in-frame clones and drops some. This repertoire shows about 190,000 clones, roughly nine tenths found once; its top ten account for approximately 1.8%. The sequenced material came from blood. V gene TRBV19 combines with J gene TRBJ2-5, with 7 bases lining up with TRBD1. The clonotype originates from a man younger than 40 in good health. The CDR3: CASSENRGRETQYF. The CDR3, as DNA: TGTGCCAGTAGTGAAAACAGGGGTAGGGAGACCCAGTACTTC.